These 8 T cell receptor beta chains came from one sample sequenced in a study of early T cells in non-severe SARS-CoV-2 infection. TCRdb passed the 5' RACE reads through MiXCR, listing each CDR3 protein once. Counted here are tens of thousands of distinct CDR3 sequences, 18% occurring once; the ten biggest clones make up roughly 10%. The sequencing here drew on whole blood, taken at baseline. These receptors came from an adult who was a healthcare worker with PCR-confirmed SARS-CoV-2 infection or an uninfected control (not recorded which).

To note about this clonotype: It is unclear where the CDR3 begins or ends on the DNA, so no DNA is shown, and the CDR3 is as TCRdb lists it. CDR3 residues: CASSQVNGWNHPSTF. The chain combines TRBV14 with TRBJ1-6. 15 amino acids form the CDR3, both terminal residues included. In germline, CDR1 is SGHDN, CDR2 FVKESK.

There are many counts of this clonotype. This chain joins TRBV7-9 and TRBJ1-1; D is unresolved. Germline assignment: CDR1 SEHNR and CDR2 FQNEAQ (reference sequence). Trimming shortened V by 1 base and J by 0 bases, and 15 bases separated the two germline ends. The CDR3 extends over 17 amino acids. CDR3 amino acids: CASSLVLSGSMNTEAFF. The CDR3 DNA reads as TGTGCCAGCAGCTTAGTTTTGTCGGGCAGCATGAACACTGAAGCTTTCTTT.

The chain uses TRBV5-1 and TRBJ1-2; D gene unclear. The CDR3 covers 13 residues. Germline V gene data show CDR1 as SGHRS and CDR2 as YFSETQ. V gave up 0 bases and J gave up 8 bases, with 11 bases separating them. The CDR3 loop is CASSLATQAGYTF. CDR3 nucleotide sequence: TGCGCCAGCAGCTTGGCTACTCAAGCGGGCTACACCTTC.

This chain uses TRBV2 with TRBJ2-1, with 11 nucleotides matching TRBD2. V shed 6 bases, J shed 2 bases, and the junction held 6 bases outside the gene matches. The CDR3 runs to 16 residues. Per germline, CDR1 SNHLY and CDR2 FYNNEI. The CDR3 is CASSDLAGGTYNEQFF. CDR3 nucleotide sequence: TGTGCCAGCAGCGACCTAGCGGGGGGAACCTACAATGAGCAGTTCTTC.

This clonotype was counted a few times. The chain is built from TRBV18 and TRBJ2-6; 11 positions match TRBD2. The CDR3 loop spans 18 amino acids. The germline V gene encodes CDR1 KGHSH and CDR2 LQKENI. The junction had 5 bases not matched to a gene; V was cut back by 4 bases and J by 0 bases. The CDR3 spells CASSRPSGGSSGANVLTF. DNA for the CDR3: TGTGCCAGCTCACGACCTAGCGGGGGGTCCTCTGGGGCCAACGTCCTGACTTTC. Full variable domain (remainder filled in from reference TRBV18 and TRBJ2-6): NAGVMQNPRHLVRRRGQEARLRCSPMKGHSHVYWYRQLPEEGLKFMVYLQKENIIDESGMPKERFSAEFPKEGPSILRIQQVVRGDSAAYFCASSRPSGGSSGANVLTFGAGSRLTVL.

The chain has TRBV20-1 and TRBJ2-7, with a weak D call TRBD1 (5 bases). V lost 2 bases and J lost 2, with 7 bases in between. This CDR3 spans 12 amino acids. The V gene's germline CDR1 is DFQATT and CDR2 SNEGSKA (reference sequence). This CDR3 reads CSARLRAYEQYF. DNA of the CDR3: TGCAGTGCTAGACTCAGGGCCTACGAGCAGTACTTC.

The rearrangement uses TRBV10-2 and TRBJ1-5; 7 bases match TRBD1. CDR3 length equals 21 residues. Germline CDR1 reads WSHSY; CDR2 reads SAAADI. Germline trimming cut 8 bases from V and 4 bases from J; bases unmatched to any gene: 29. Here the CDR3 DNA reads TGCGCCAGCGGCCCTTGGACAGGTAACATAGCTAGTGCTTGGCGGAATCAGCCCCAGCATTTT. It yields the protein CASGPWTGNIASAWRNQPQHF.

In this sample, this clonotype turned up a few times. The chain is built from TRBV6-2 or TRBV6-3 and TRBJ2-3, with TRBD2 matching over 9 bases. Trimming at V came to 6 bases and at J to 1 base, leaving 5 bases not matched to a gene. There are 15 residues in the CDR3. Per the germline V gene, CDR1 is MNHEY and CDR2 is SVGEGT. The CDR3 reads CASRRTSAGTDTQYF. The CDR3 DNA follows: TGTGCCAGCAGACGGACTAGCGCGGGCACAGATACGCAGTATTTT.